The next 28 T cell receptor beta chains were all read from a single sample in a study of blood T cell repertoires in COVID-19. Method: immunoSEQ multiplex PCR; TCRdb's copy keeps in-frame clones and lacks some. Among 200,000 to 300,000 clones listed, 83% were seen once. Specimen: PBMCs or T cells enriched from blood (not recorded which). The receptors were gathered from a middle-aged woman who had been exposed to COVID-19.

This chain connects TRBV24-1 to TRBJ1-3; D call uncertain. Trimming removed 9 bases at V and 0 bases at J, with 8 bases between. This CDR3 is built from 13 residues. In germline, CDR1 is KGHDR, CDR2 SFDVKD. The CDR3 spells CATPRFSGNTIYF. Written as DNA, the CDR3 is TGTGCCACCCCCCGGTTCTCTGGAAACACCATATATTTT.

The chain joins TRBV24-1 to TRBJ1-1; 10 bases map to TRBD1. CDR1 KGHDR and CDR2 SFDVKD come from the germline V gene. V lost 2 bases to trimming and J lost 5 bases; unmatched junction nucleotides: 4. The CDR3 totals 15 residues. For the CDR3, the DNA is TGTGCCACCAGTGATTCCTCGGACAGGGGGACTGAAGCTTTCTTT. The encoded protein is CATSDSSDRGTEAFF.

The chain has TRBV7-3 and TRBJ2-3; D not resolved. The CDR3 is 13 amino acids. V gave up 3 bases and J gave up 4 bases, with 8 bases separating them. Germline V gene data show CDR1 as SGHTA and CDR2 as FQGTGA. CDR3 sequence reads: CASSFVGADTQYF. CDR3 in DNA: TGTGCCAGCAGCTTCGTGGGCGCAGATACGCAGTATTTT.

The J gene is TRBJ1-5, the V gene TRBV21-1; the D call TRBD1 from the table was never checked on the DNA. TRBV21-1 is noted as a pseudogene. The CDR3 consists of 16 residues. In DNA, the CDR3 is TGTGCCAGCAGCAAAGAGGTCAGGATTAGCAATCAGCCCCAGCATTTT. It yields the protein CASSKEVRISNQPQHF.

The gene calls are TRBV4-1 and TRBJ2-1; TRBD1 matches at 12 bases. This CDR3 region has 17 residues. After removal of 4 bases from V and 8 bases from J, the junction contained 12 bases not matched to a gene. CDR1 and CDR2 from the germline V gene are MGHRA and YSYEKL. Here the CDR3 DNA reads TGCGCCAGCAGCCCCACCGCTCCGGGACAGGGGGCCTATGAGCAGTTCTTC. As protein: CASSPTAPGQGAYEQFF.

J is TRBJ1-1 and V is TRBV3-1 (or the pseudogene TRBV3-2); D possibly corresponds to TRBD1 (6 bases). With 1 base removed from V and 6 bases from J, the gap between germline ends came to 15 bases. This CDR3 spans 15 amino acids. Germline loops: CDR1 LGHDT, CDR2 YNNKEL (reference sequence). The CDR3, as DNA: TGTGCCAGCAGCCAAGGTGGGGGCACTAGGGCTGAAGCTTTCTTT. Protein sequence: CASSQGGGTRAEAFF.

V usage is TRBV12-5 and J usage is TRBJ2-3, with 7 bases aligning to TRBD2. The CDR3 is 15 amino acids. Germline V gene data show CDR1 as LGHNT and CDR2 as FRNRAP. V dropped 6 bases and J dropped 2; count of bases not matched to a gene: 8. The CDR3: CASGPQRGHTDTQYF. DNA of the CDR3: TGTGCTAGTGGCCCCCAGCGGGGCCACACAGATACGCAGTATTTT.

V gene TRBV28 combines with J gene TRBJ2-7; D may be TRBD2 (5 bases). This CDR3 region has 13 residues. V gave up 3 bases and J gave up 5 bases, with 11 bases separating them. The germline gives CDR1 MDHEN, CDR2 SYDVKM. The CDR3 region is CASSFGVGNEQYF. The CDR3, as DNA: TGTGCCAGCAGTTTCGGGGTTGGGAACGAGCAGTACTTC.

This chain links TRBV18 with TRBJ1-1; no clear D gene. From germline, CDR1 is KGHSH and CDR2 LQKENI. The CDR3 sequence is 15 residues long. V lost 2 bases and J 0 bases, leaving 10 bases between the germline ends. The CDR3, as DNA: TGTGCCAGCTCACCAGATCCGGGGATGAACACTGAAGCTTTCTTT. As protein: CASSPDPGMNTEAFF.

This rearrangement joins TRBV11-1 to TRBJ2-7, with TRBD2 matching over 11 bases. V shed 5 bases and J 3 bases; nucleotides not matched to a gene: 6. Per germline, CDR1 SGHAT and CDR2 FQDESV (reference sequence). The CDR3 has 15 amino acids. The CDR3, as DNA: TGTGCCAGCAGCCTCCTAGCGGGGGGATTCTACGAGCAGTACTTC. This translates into CASSLLAGGFYEQYF.

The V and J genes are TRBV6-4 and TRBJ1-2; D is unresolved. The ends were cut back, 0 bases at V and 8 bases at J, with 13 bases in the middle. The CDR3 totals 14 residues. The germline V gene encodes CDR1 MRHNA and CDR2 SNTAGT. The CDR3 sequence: CASSDSEGGKGYTF. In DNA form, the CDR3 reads TGTGCCAGCAGTGACTCTGAGGGTGGTAAAGGCTACACCTTC.

CDR3 loop: CASSLDSGTGELFF. The DNA of the CDR3 is TGCGCCAGCAGCTTGGACTCCGGCACCGGGGAGCTGTTTTTT. The V call is TRBV5-1, the J call TRBJ2-2, with D hard to call. Germline V lookup: CDR1 SGHRS, CDR2 YFSETQ. There are 14 residues in the CDR3. The V end was cut by 0 bases, the J end by 4 bases, with 7 bases between.

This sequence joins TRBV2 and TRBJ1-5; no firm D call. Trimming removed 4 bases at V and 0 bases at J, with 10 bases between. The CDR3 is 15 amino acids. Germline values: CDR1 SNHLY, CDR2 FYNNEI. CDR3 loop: CASSAPGRSNQPQHF. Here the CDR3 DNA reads TGTGCCAGCAGTGCACCAGGTCGTAGCAATCAGCCCCAGCATTTT. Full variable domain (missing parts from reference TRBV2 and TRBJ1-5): EPEVTQTPSHQVTQMGQEVILRCVPISNHLYFYWYRQILGQKVEFLVSFYNNEISEKSEIFDDQFSVERPDGSNFTLKIRSTKLEDSAMYFCASSAPGRSNQPQHFGDGTRLSIL.

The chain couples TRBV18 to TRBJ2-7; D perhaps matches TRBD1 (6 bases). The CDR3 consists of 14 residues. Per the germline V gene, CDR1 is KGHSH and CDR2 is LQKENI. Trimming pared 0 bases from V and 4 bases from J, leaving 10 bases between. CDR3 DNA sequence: TGTGCCAGCTCACCACCGGACAGACTATACGAGCAGTACTTC. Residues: CASSPPDRLYEQYF. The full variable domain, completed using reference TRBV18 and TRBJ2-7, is NAGVMQNPRHLVRRRGQEARLRCSPMKGHSHVYWYRQLPEEGLKFMVYLQKENIIDESGMPKERFSAEFPKEGPSILRIQQVVRGDSAAYFCASSPPDRLYEQYFGPGTRLTVT.

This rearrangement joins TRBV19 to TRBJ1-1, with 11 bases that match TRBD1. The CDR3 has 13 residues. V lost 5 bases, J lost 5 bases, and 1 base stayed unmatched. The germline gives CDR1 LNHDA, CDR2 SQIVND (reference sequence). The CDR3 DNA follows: TGTGCCAGTAGTCGGGACAGGGGGACTGAAGCTTTCTTT. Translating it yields CASSRDRGTEAFF.

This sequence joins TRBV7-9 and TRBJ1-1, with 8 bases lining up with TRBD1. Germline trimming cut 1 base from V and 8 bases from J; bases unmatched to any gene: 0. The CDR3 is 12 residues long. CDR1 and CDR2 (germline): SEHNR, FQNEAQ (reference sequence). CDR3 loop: CASSLGTGEAFF. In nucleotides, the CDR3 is TGTGCCAGCAGCTTAGGGACAGGGGAAGCTTTCTTT.

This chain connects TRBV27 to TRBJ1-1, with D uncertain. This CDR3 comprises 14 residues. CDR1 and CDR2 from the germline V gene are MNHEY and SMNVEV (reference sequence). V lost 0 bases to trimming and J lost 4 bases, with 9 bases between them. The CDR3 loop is CASSLSYSSTEAFF. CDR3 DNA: TGTGCCAGCAGTTTATCTTACAGCAGCACTGAAGCTTTCTTT.

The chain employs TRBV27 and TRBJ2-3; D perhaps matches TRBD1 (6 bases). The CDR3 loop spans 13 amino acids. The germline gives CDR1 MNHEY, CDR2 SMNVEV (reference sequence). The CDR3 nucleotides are TGTGCTTCCTCGGACAGAATCACAGATACGCAGTATTTT. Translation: CASSDRITDTQYF.

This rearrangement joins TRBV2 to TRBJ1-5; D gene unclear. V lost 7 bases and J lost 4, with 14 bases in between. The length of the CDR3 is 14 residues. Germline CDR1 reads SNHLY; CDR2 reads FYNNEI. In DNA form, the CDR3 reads TGTGCCAGCACCGATCTCCCCGGGAATCAGCCCCAGCATTTT. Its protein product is CASTDLPGNQPQHF.

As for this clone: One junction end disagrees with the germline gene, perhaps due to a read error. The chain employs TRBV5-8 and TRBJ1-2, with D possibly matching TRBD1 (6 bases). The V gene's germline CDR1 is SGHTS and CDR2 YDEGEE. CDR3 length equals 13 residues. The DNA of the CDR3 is TGTACCAGCACGAGGGGGTTTGACTATGGCTACACCTTC. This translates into CTSTRGFDYGYTF.

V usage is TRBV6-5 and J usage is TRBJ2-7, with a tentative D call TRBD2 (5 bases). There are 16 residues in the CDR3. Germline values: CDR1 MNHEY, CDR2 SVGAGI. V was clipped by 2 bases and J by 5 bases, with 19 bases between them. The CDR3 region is CASSYHRTSEDDEQYF. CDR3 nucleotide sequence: TGTGCCAGCAGTTACCATCGAACGTCGGAGGACGACGAGCAGTACTTC.

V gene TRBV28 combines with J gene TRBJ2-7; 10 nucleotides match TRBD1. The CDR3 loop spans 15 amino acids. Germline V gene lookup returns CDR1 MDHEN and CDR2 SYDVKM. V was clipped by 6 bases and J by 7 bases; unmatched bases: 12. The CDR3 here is CASRGPRQGAREQYF. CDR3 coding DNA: TGTGCCAGCAGGGGCCCAAGACAGGGGGCTCGGGAGCAGTACTTC.

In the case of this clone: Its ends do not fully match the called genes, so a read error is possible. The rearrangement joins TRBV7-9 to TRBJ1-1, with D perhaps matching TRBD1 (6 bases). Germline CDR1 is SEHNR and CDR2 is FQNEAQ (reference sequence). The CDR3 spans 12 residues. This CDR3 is CASSLHRAEAFF. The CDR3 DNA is TGTGCCAGCAGCTTACACAGGGCTGAGGCTTTCTTT.

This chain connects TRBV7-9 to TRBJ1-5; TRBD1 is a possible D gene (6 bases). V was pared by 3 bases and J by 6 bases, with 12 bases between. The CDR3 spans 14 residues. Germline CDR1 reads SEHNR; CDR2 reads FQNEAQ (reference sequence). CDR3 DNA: TGTGCCAGCAGCTTTGCACAGGGCAGTCAGCCCCAGCATTTT. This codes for CASSFAQGSQPQHF.

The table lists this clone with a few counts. The CDR3 coding sequence is TGTGCCAGCAGCCAATCGGTTGGGACTTTCTCTGGAAACACCATATATTTT. This encodes CASSQSVGTFSGNTIYF. The rearrangement joins TRBV16 to TRBJ1-3, with D maybe TRBD1 (5 bases). The CDR3 loop spans 17 amino acids. In germline, CDR1 is KGHSY, CDR2 FQNENV. The V and J ends lost 0 bases and 0 bases respectively, with 12 bases between them.

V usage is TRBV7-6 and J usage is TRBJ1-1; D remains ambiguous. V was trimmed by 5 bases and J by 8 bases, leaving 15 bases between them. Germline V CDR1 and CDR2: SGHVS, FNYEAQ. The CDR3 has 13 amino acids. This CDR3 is CASSTQETPEAFF. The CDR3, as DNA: TGTGCCAGCAGCACGCAAGAGACACCCGAAGCTTTCTTT.

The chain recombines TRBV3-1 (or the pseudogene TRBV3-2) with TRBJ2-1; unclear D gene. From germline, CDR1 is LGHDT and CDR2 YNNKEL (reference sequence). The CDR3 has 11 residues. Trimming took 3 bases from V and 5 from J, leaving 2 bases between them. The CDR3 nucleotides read TGTGCCAGCAGCCACGACAATGAGCAGTTCTTC. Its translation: CASSHDNEQFF.

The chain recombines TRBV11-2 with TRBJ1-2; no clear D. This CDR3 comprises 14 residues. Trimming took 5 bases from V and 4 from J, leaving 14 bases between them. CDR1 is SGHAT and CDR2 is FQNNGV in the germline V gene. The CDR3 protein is CASSGGSDRYGYTF. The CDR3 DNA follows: TGTGCCAGCAGCGGCGGGTCTGATCGCTATGGCTACACCTTC.